The 14 T cell receptor beta chains listed next were all sequenced from one sample in a study of blood T cell repertoires in COVID-19. Clones were sequenced by immunoSEQ multiplex PCR, and TCRdb holds only the in-frame ones, with some missing. The sample holds more than 150,000 clones; approximately 80% are singletons and the top ten take 5.5% to 7.5%. Sequencing used peripheral blood. The receptors stem from a human donor in a cohort sampled during active COVID-19.

This clone was seen only once. V usage is TRBV11-2 and J usage is TRBJ2-7, with D maybe TRBD1 (6 bases). Germline CDR1 SGHAT, CDR2 FQNNGV. The V and J ends lost 1 base and 3 bases respectively, with 10 bases between them. This CDR3 has 14 amino acids. The CDR3 protein is CASSLVQGIYEQYF. The CDR3 nucleotides are TGTGCCAGCAGCTTAGTACAGGGCATCTACGAGCAGTACTTC.

The chain is built from TRBV2 and TRBJ1-4; TRBD1 aligns across 9 bases. The CDR3 is made up of 17 amino acids. With 9 bases clipped from V and 7 bases from J, the junction kept 18 bases outside the gene matches. From germline, CDR1 is SNHLY and CDR2 FYNNEI. CDR3 residues: CARSLGTGPSAGEKLFF. DNA of the CDR3: TGTGCCAGGTCGCTGGGGACAGGGCCCAGTGCCGGTGAAAAACTGTTTTTT.

This sequence joins TRBV16 and TRBJ2-7; TRBD1 matches at 8 bases. CDR1 is KGHSY, CDR2 FQNENV, per germline. J was trimmed by 2 bases and V by 0 bases; bases with no gene match: 0. This CDR3 comprises 14 residues. As DNA, the CDR3 is TGTGCCAGCAGCCAATCGGACAGGGCCTACGAGCAGTACTTC. Residues: CASSQSDRAYEQYF.

The chain couples TRBV6-5 to TRBJ2-5; 8 bases match TRBD2. The germline gives CDR1 MNHEY, CDR2 SVGAGI. CDR3 length equals 15 residues. With V trimmed by 7 bases and J by 5 bases, 12 bases remained unmatched. For the CDR3, the DNA is TGTGCCAGCACTACTAGCCGGGGGGGCGGGGAGACCCAGTACTTC. As protein: CASTTSRGGGETQYF.

In the case of this clone: The sample carries other DNA sequences with the same CDR3. This chain uses TRBV7-9 with TRBJ2-1; 9 bases align to TRBD1. The CDR3 extends over 15 amino acids. V trimming: 4 bases; J trimming: 4 bases; junction bases outside the gene matches: 5. Germline V gives CDR1 SEHNR, CDR2 FQNEAQ (reference sequence). The CDR3 sequence: CASSSTGGDYNEQFF. As DNA, the CDR3 is TGTGCCAGCAGCTCGACAGGGGGGGATTACAATGAGCAGTTCTTC.

The V and J genes are TRBV2 and TRBJ1-5; 8 bases agree with TRBD1. Trimming removed 6 bases from V and 5 bases from J; junction bases left unmatched: 15. Germline CDR1 reads SNHLY; CDR2 reads FYNNEI. CDR3 length: 17 residues. The chain's CDR3 is CASSAGGAVPRDQPQHF. CDR3 DNA sequence: TGTGCCAGCAGCGCAGGGGGCGCGGTTCCCCGCGATCAGCCCCAGCATTTT.

J is TRBJ2-1 and V is TRBV3-1 (or the pseudogene TRBV3-2); TRBD2 matches at 11 bases. J gave up 8 bases and V 4 bases, and 4 bases lay outside the gene matches. The CDR3 runs to 14 residues. From germline, CDR1 is LGHDT and CDR2 YNNKEL (reference sequence). CDR3 coding DNA: TGTGCCAGCAGCCTGACTAGCGGGAATGATGAGCAGTTCTTC. It encodes CASSLTSGNDEQFF.

In its sample, this clone was seen once. CDR3: CASGLVLLNPGQGHTGELFF. CDR3 DNA: TGTGCTAGTGGTTTGGTACTTCTTAATCCGGGACAGGGTCACACCGGGGAGCTGTTTTTT. This chain uses TRBV12-5 with TRBJ2-2; 9 bases are shared with TRBD1. Germline CDR1 LGHNT, CDR2 FRNRAP. Trimming took 0 bases from V and 3 from J; bases not matched to a gene: 14. The CDR3 loop spans 20 amino acids.

The V and J genes are TRBV2 and TRBJ2-5; possibly TRBD2 for D (6 bases). The germline V and J ends were trimmed by 4 bases and 5 bases, with 11 bases remaining between them. The length of the CDR3 is 13 residues. Germline V gives CDR1 SNHLY, CDR2 FYNNEI. CDR3 nucleotides: TGTGCCAGCAGTGCTCGTAGCGGCGAGACCCAGTACTTC. This codes for CASSARSGETQYF.

The chain couples TRBV10-2 to TRBJ1-2, with D tentatively TRBD1 (6 bases). Trimming shortened V by 8 bases and J by 4 bases, and 11 bases separated the two germline ends. The CDR3 has 12 amino acids. CDR1 is WSHSY and CDR2 is SAAADI in the germline V gene. The CDR3 reads CASGQSRYGYTF. The CDR3 nucleotides read TGCGCCAGCGGACAGTCCCGCTATGGCTACACCTTC.

The chain employs TRBV5-1 and TRBJ2-2, with 8 bases lining up with TRBD2. In germline, CDR1 is SGHRS, CDR2 YFSETQ. This CDR3 comprises 17 residues. J was trimmed by 2 bases and V by 0 bases; bases with no gene match: 6. The CDR3 DNA is TGCGCCAGCAGCTTGGCTATCGGGGGGGCCAACACCGGGGAGCTGTTTTTT. It specifies CASSLAIGGANTGELFF.

The chain links TRBV4-1 to TRBJ1-2, with D possibly matching TRBD1 (5 bases). The germline V gene encodes CDR1 MGHRA and CDR2 YSYEKL. The CDR3 covers 15 residues. The ends were cut back, 5 bases at V and 6 bases at J, with 19 bases in the middle. The CDR3: CASSATGGRRDGYTF. For the CDR3, the DNA is TGCGCCAGCAGCGCTACAGGAGGTAGGAGGGATGGCTACACCTTC.

CDR3 nucleotide sequence: TGTGCCAGCAGCATTAGCGGGGCTTACAATGAGCAGTTCTTC. Protein product: CASSISGAYNEQFF. This chain uses TRBV9 with TRBJ2-1, with 8 bases identical to TRBD2. From germline, CDR1 is SGDLS and CDR2 YYNGEE. The CDR3 totals 14 residues. V trimming: 4 bases; J trimming: 4 bases; junction bases outside the gene matches: 4.

This chain links TRBV9 with TRBJ2-5; 10 bases are shared with TRBD2. After removal of 3 bases from V and 0 bases from J, the junction contained 2 bases not matched to a gene. From germline, CDR1 is SGDLS and CDR2 YYNGEE. CDR3 length equals 15 residues. This CDR3 is CASSGSGGHQETQYF. CDR3 coding DNA: TGTGCCAGCAGCGGTAGCGGGGGGCACCAAGAGACCCAGTACTTC.